This TCR beta chain was recovered during a study of blood T cells in healthy people across ages. The overall study: The capture of about one barcoded beta molecule per two T cells was achieved by template switching.

Sample-barcoded 5' priming and a J-beta primer mix drove a second PCR of roughly 6 to 12 cycles. Every sample gave at least 2.5 million paired-end reads containing CDR3. Each CDR3 protein gets one entry after TCRdb re-called the 5' RACE reads with MiXCR. Among around 900,000 distinct CDR3 sequences listed, under 35% were seen once. The CDR3 is 14 amino acids. The V gene end was trimmed by 6 bases and the J gene end by 7 bases; junction bases not matched to a gene: 14. The germline CDR1 and CDR2 sequences are SQVTM and ANQGSEA. For this clonotype: This may be a read error, as it is one base from a much larger clone.

The chain recombines TRBV29-1 with TRBJ2-5; TRBD1 matches 7 bases. The sequencing sample was made of blood. The TCR originated in a woman older than 75 in good health. CDR3 in amino acids: CSVTSDTGAGTQYF. CDR3 DNA: TGCAGCGTCACCAGCGATACAGGGGCAGGGACCCAGTACTTC.